This T cell receptor beta chain was captured in a study of spatial heterogeneity in lung cancer. Each CDR3 protein is one row after TCRdb ran MiXCR on the 5' RACE reads. The sample yields 40,000 to 45,000 distinct CDR3 sequences, roughly 13% seen once. Indicated time point: sample taken at primary tumor resection. Sequencing was performed on whole RNA extracted from tumor and nontumor lung tissue, or from frozen PBMC, and the material was left unsorted. This CDR3 has 15 amino acids. Deletions cut 1 base from V and 3 bases from J, with 13 bases between. CDR1 and CDR2 (germline): MGHRA, YSYEKL. This receptor was obtained from a male donor with early-stage non-small cell lung cancer. The J gene is TRBJ2-7, the V gene TRBV4-1; the D call may be TRBD1 or TRBD2 (5 bases each). This sample comprised PBMCs, obtained at surgery. The CDR3 loop is CASSQVGAVHYEQYF. CDR3 coding DNA: TGCGCCAGCAGCCAAGTCGGGGCAGTCCACTACGAGCAGTACTTC.